The TCR beta chain under discussion was sequenced for a study of T cells of healthy individuals. In germline, CDR1 is DFQATT, CDR2 SNEGSKA (reference sequence). The V gene end was trimmed by 4 bases and the J gene end by 4 bases; junction bases not matched to a gene: 25. The CDR3 runs 20 residues. This clonotype was seen many times. Via MiXCR, TCRdb re-called the 5' RACE reads, giving one row per CDR3 protein. Among 53,000 or so distinct CDR3 sequences listed, 14% to 15% were seen once. V usage is TRBV20-1 and J usage is TRBJ2-3; 8 bases line up with TRBD2. This TCR came from a human donor in good health. The CDR3 region is CSATLSAAGVSLSVPDTQYF. The CDR3 coding sequence is TGCAGTGCTACCTTATCGGCAGCGGGAGTTTCTTTATCGGTCCCAGATACGCAGTATTTT.